This is a list of T cell receptor beta chains from one sample in a study of T cell responses to AZD1222 COVID-19 vaccine. Only in-frame clones appear in the TCRdb table, and some are missing; sequencing was by immunoSEQ multiplex PCR. Counted here are about 120,000 clones, about 85% occurring once; the ten biggest clones make up 2% to 2.5%. The sequenced sample was peripheral blood, obtained on day 0 of AZD1222 vaccination. The origin of the receptors is an adult in good health. Both conserved end residues are part of each CDR3. The order of the fields is J gene, D gene, clone size, V gene, CDR3 protein, CDR3 DNA. The D gene is left open where the match is weak. The size of a clone is reported for some rows only, either as once, few or many, or as a class for expanded clones.

>TRBJ2-7|NA|NA|TRBV7-6
CASSLVPGSNEQYF
TGTGCCAGCAGCTTAGTGCCCGGGAGTAACGAGCAGTACTTC
>TRBJ2-5|NA|NA|TRBV19
CASSIRQGRETQYF
TGTGCCAGTAGTATTCGGCAGGGTCGGGAGACCCAGTACTTC
>TRBJ2-1|NA|once|TRBV3-1/TRBV3-2
CASSHHDRSSYNEQFF
TGTGCCAGCAGCCATCACGACCGAAGCTCCTACAATGAGCAGTTCTTC
>TRBJ1-5|TRBD1|NA|TRBV6-5
CASSSQGAFGNQPQHF
TGTGCCAGCAGTTCACAGGGGGCGTTTGGCAATCAGCCCCAGCATTTT
>TRBJ2-7|NA|once|TRBV24-1
CATSDSAASYEQYF
TGTGCCACCAGTGATTCGGCAGCCTCCTACGAGCAGTACTTC
>TRBJ1-2|NA|NA|TRBV4-2
CASSQDSVGGYTF
TGTGCCAGCAGCCAAGATTCTGTGGGGGGCTACACCTTC
>TRBJ2-3|NA|NA|TRBV7-9
CASIPSGTDTQYF
TGTGCCAGCATCCCGAGTGGCACAGATACGCAGTATTTT
>TRBJ1-3|NA|NA|TRBV5-4
CASSLAQGGNTIYF
TGTGCCAGCAGCTTGGCCCAGGGCGGAAACACCATATATTTT
>TRBJ2-5|NA|NA|TRBV15
CATSRDEVRNRGQYF
TGTGCCACCAGCAGAGATGAGGTCAGAAATCGGGGCCAGTACTTC
>TRBJ1-5|NA|NA|TRBV19
CASSTPGFQPQHF
TGTGCCAGTAGTACCCCAGGGTTTCAGCCCCAGCATTTT
>TRBJ1-3|NA|once|TRBV28
CASSLLQGSPGNTIYF
TGTGCCAGCAGTTTACTTCAGGGTAGCCCCGGAAACACCATATATTTT
>TRBJ2-2|TRBD2|NA|TRBV28
CASSYPGLAGGTGELFF
TGTGCCAGCAGTTACCCGGGACTAGCGGGAGGCACCGGGGAGCTGTTTTTT
>TRBJ1-1|NA|NA|TRBV18
CASSPFGLLGGEAFF
TGTGCCAGCTCACCATTCGGCCTCTTGGGGGGCGAAGCTTTCTTT
>TRBJ2-7|TRBD2|NA|TRBV9
CASSVAASGSYEQYF
TGTGCCAGCAGCGTAGCAGCTAGCGGGAGCTACGAGCAGTACTTC
>TRBJ2-3|NA|NA|TRBV18
CASSPLSQVEDTQYF
TGTGCCAGCTCACCACTATCACAGGTTGAGGATACGCAGTATTTT
>TRBJ2-1|NA|NA|TRBV2
CASIWGAGYNEQFF
TGTGCCAGCATCTGGGGGGCTGGCTACAATGAGCAGTTCTTC
>TRBJ2-2|TRBD1|NA|TRBV5-1
CASSVTGKGTGELFF
TGCGCCAGCAGCGTGACAGGGAAAGGCACCGGGGAGCTGTTTTTT
>TRBJ2-1|TRBD1|NA|TRBV7-3
CASSPGTGPYNEQFF
TGTGCCAGCAGTCCTGGGACAGGCCCTTACAATGAGCAGTTCTTC
>TRBJ2-7|NA|once|TRBV6-5
CASSYTDKKRTYEQYF
TGTGCCAGCAGTTACACCGACAAGAAACGCACCTACGAGCAGTACTTC
>TRBJ2-2|NA|NA|TRBV19
CASSPLFVRVDTGELFF
TGTGCCAGTAGCCCCCTTTTTGTAAGGGTAGACACCGGGGAGCTGTTTTTT
>TRBJ1-3|TRBD1|NA|TRBV5-5
CASSQTGGGNTIYF
TGTGCCAGCAGCCAGACAGGGGGTGGAAACACCATATATTTT
>TRBJ1-2|NA|NA|TRBV19
CASMAGQANYGYTF
TGTGCCAGTATGGCGGGGCAGGCTAACTATGGCTACACCTTC
>TRBJ2-7|TRBD1|NA|TRBV6-5
CASSTRQGIYEQYF
TGTGCCAGCAGTACCCGACAGGGGATCTACGAGCAGTACTTC
>TRBJ1-2|NA|NA|TRBV6-1
CASSEALGQTYGYTF
TGTGCCAGCAGTGAAGCTCTAGGGCAGACCTATGGCTACACCTTC
>TRBJ2-3|NA|once|TRBV6-5
CASSVETQYF
TGTGCCAGCAGCGTGGAGACGCAGTATTTT
>TRBJ2-2|TRBD2|NA|TRBV19
CASSSREGRLTGELFF
TGTGCCAGTAGTTCCCGGGAGGGGCGATTGACCGGGGAGCTGTTTTTT
>TRBJ2-5|NA|once|TRBV9
CASSGDSAGRTQYF
TGTGCCAGCAGCGGGGACAGTGCGGGGCGGACCCAGTACTTC
>TRBJ2-3|TRBD1|NA|TRBV30
CAILTGFTDTQYF
TGTGCCATATTGACAGGGTTCACAGATACGCAGTATTTT
>TRBJ2-3|NA|NA|TRBV24-1
CATRGSTDTQYF
TGTGCCACCCGGGGGAGCACAGATACGCAGTATTTT
>TRBJ2-5|TRBD1|NA|TRBV28
CASSLSDRGGETQYF
TGTGCCAGCAGTTTATCGGACAGGGGAGGAGAGACCCAGTACTTC
>TRBJ1-4|NA|once|TRBV5-5
CASSLGPSPTNEKLFF
TGTGCCAGCAGCCTCGGACCCTCTCCAACTAATGAAAAACTGTTTTTT
>TRBJ2-7|NA|once|TRBV24-1
CATSDSTGRGSYEQYF
TGTGCCACCAGTGATTCTACAGGGAGGGGATCCTACGAGCAGTACTTC
>TRBJ2-3|NA|NA|TRBV7-3
CASSLGFTSTDTQYF
TGTGCCAGCAGCTTAGGCTTCACTAGCACAGATACGCAGTATTTT
>TRBJ2-1|NA|NA|TRBV7-9
CASSLAGLPYNEQFF
TGTGCCAGCAGCTTAGCGGGACTCCCCTACAATGAGCAGTTCTTC
>TRBJ1-5|NA|NA|TRBV7-2
CASSSGIGQPQHF
TGTGCCAGCAGCTCAGGGATAGGTCAGCCCCAGCATTTT